This T cell receptor beta chain was documented in a study of blood T cell repertoires in COVID-19. Across the whole study: From the United States, Italy and Spain came samples of acute and convalescent COVID-19.

CDR3 length equals 15 residues. Germline V gives CDR1 ENHRY, CDR2 SYGVKD. Losses at the gene ends were 2 bases for V and 7 bases for J; bases not matched to a gene: 3. TCRdb's table, derived via immunoSEQ multiplex PCR, lists solely in-frame clones and lacks some. There are some 220,000 clones in the sample; over 90% occur only once, and over 0.65% lies in the top ten. Sequences were obtained from peripheral blood. This receptor was identified in a man aged 30 to 39 with COVID-19, enrolled during active disease. This sequence joins TRBV10-3 and TRBJ1-6, with 9 bases that match TRBD1. The CDR3 sequence: CAISEGTGTNSPLHF. The CDR3 DNA reads as TGTGCCATCAGTGAGGGGACAGGGACAAATTCACCCCTCCACTTT.